These 2 T cell receptor beta chains share one sample of origin, sequenced in a study of blood T cell repertoires in COVID-19. The table came from immunoSEQ multiplex PCR; TCRdb's copy has only in-frame clones and leaves some out. This sample yields about 440,000 clones, of which around 89% are seen a single time; over 10% belongs to the top ten. Sequencing was done on a sample of peripheral blood. These receptors all stem from a woman between 50 and 59 years old with COVID-19, enrolled during active disease.

This sequence joins TRBV28 and TRBJ2-6; a weak D match, TRBD1 (6 bases). The CDR3 is made up of 17 amino acids. Germline CDR1 is MDHEN and CDR2 is SYDVKM. The ends were cut back, 3 bases at V and 1 base at J, with 13 bases in the middle. In DNA form, the CDR3 reads TGTGCCAGCAGTTTGACAGGAATCCTTTCTGGGGCCAACGTCCTGACTTTC. Its translation: CASSLTGILSGANVLTF.

The V and J genes are TRBV28 and TRBJ1-1; TRBD1 matches 9 bases. Germline CDR1 reads MDHEN; CDR2 reads SYDVKM. The V and J ends lost 4 bases and 3 bases, in that order; junction bases with no gene match: 6. The CDR3 has 15 residues. This chain's CDR3 is CASSSWTGVDTEAFF. The CDR3 region has the DNA TGTGCCAGCAGTTCCTGGACAGGGGTGGACACTGAAGCTTTCTTT.